The sequence of this T cell receptor (beta chain) was determined in a study of preoperative IRX-2 immunotherapy in early breast cancer. Treatment in this sample: preoperative locoregional IRX-2 cytokine immunotherapy. This phase Ib study tested locoregional IRX-2 cytokine immunotherapy given before surgery. The repertoire was sequenced with immunoSEQ multiplex PCR; TCRdb's copy has only in-frame clones and lacks some. The data contain about 43,000 clones, roughly 94% of them singletons. The CDR3 length is 15 residues. Germline V lookup: CDR1 MGHRA, CDR2 YSYEKL. J lost 3 bases, V lost 1 base, and 4 bases had no gene match.

This receptor was identified in a human donor with breast cancer. The sequencing here drew on tumor tissue, taken after IRX-2 immunotherapy. This rearrangement joins TRBV4-1 to TRBJ1-2; TRBD1 aligns across 8 bases. The DNA for the CDR3 is TGCGCCAGCAGCCAAGTTTCGACAGGGGACTATGGCTACACCTTC. Translating gives CASSQVSTGDYGYTF.